This T cell receptor (beta chain) is drawn from a study of early T cells in non-severe SARS-CoV-2 infection. Study information: Chains stayed unpaired after sequencing of bulk RNA from unsorted whole blood.

Germline-derived CDR1 and CDR2 are SQVTM and ANQGSEA. Trimming removed 6 bases from V and 5 bases from J; junction bases left unmatched: 8. The CDR3 has 13 amino acids. Researchers tagged individual cDNA molecules with unique molecular identifiers. TCRdb independently ran MiXCR on the 5' RACE reads; one entry per CDR3 protein. The data show just under 60,000 distinct CDR3 sequences, with about 9.8% seen just once and 17% held by the top ten. What was sequenced was whole blood. The source is an adult who was a healthcare worker with PCR-confirmed SARS-CoV-2 infection or an uninfected control (not recorded which). This rearrangement joins TRBV29-1 to TRBJ2-7, with 9 bases matching TRBD1. The CDR3 region is CSVERTGAHEQYF. The CDR3, as DNA: TGCAGCGTCGAAAGGACAGGGGCCCACGAGCAGTACTTC.